What follows are 30 T cell receptor beta chains derived from one specimen sequenced in a study of regulatory T cells in long-lasting Graves disease. The time point: newly diagnosed GD, antithyroid drugs for less than 3 months. From PBMCs, RNA was extracted and then used to make the TCR library. With iRepertoire HTBI primers and Arm-PCR of CDR3 regions, TCR beta libraries were built. TCRdb re-called the multiplex PCR reads with MiXCR, one entry per CDR3 protein. This table has 450,000 to 600,000 distinct CDR3 sequences, approximately 12% appearing once. Another study also made use of these data, one on T cells in Graves' hyperthyroidism and ophthalmopathy.

Source: peripheral blood mononuclear cells (PBMCs), taken at new diagnosis, from a patient treated with antithyroid drugs. These receptors originate from a man under 40 with Graves disease.

This clonotype has a handful of counts. The chain is built from TRBV19 and TRBJ1-5, with 7 bases matching TRBD1. There are 14 residues in the CDR3. Germline values: CDR1 LNHDA, CDR2 SQIVND (reference sequence). The V segment lost 9 bases and the J segment 2 bases; nucleotides outside the gene matches: 7. CDR3 amino acids: CASGPDRGNQPQHF. The CDR3 DNA reads TGTGCCAGCGGACCCGACAGGGGCAATCAGCCCCAGCATTTT.

This clonotype was counted ten times or more. The chain recombines TRBV12-3 or TRBV12-4 with TRBJ2-7; D uncertain. V was trimmed by 6 bases and J by 3 bases, leaving 9 bases between them. CDR3 size: 12 residues. Here the CDR3 reads CASRHRVYEQYF. The CDR3 nucleotides read TGTGCCAGCAGGCATCGGGTCTACGAGCAGTACTTC.

This rearrangement joins TRBV5-8 to TRBJ1-2; D is unresolved. Germline lookup yields CDR1 SGHTS and CDR2 YDEGEE. V lost 4 bases, J lost 6 bases, and 10 bases lay in between. CDR3 size: 12 residues. CDR3 protein: CASSPRYDGYTF. CDR3 in DNA: TGTGCCAGCAGCCCGAGATACGATGGCTACACCTTC. Supplemented by reference TRBV5-8 and TRBJ1-2, the full variable domain reads EAGVTQSPTHLIKTRGQQATLRCSPISGHTSVYWYQQALGLGLQFLLWYDEGEERNRGNFPPRFSGRQFPNYSSELNVNALELEDSALYLCASSPRYDGYTFGSGTRLTVV.

This clonotype was seen ten or more times. One end of the junction fails to match germline, which may point to a read error. The chain uses TRBV5-1 and TRBJ2-7; D call uncertain. Per germline, CDR1 SGHRS and CDR2 YFSETQ. The CDR3 covers 12 residues. The CDR3 DNA sequence: TGTGCCAGCAGCTCGACCGACTACGAGCAGTACTTC. Protein sequence: CASSSTDYEQYF.

This clonotype came up many times. This chain links TRBV20-1 with TRBJ1-2; weak D call: TRBD1 (5 bases). Germline assignment: CDR1 DFQATT and CDR2 SNEGSKA (reference sequence). The CDR3 runs to 11 residues. The V and J ends lost 6 bases and 7 bases respectively, with 12 bases between them. The CDR3 DNA follows: TGCAGTGCGTACCAGGGTCGTGGCTACACCTTC. This encodes CSAYQGRGYTF.

There are a few counts of this clonotype. The chain employs TRBV16 and TRBJ1-2; D is unclear. The germline V gene encodes CDR1 KGHSY and CDR2 FQNENV. The germline V and J ends were trimmed by 1 base and 4 bases, with 7 bases remaining between them. CDR3 length: 13 amino acids. The CDR3 DNA is TGTGCCAGCAGCCAATGGGGATTCTATGGCTACACCTTC. This codes for CASSQWGFYGYTF.

This clonotype was picked up many times. The V call is TRBV5-1, the J call TRBJ2-7; 8 bases fit TRBD2. Looked up from germline, CDR1 is SGHRS and CDR2 is YFSETQ. This CDR3 spans 14 amino acids. Germline trimming cut 2 bases from V and 6 bases from J; bases unmatched to any gene: 7. DNA for the CDR3: TGCGCCAGCAGCTTTGGTAGCGGGAACTCCGAGCAGTACTTC. Translated: CASSFGSGNSEQYF.

This chain connects TRBV19 to TRBJ2-3; 7 bases line up with TRBD2. The germline V gene has CDR1 LNHDA and CDR2 SQIVND (reference sequence). CDR3 length: 16 residues. The V gene end was trimmed by 5 bases and the J gene end by 2 bases; junction bases not matched to a gene: 10. CDR3 sequence (DNA): TGTGCCAGTAGTGTCGCTAGCGGCCTCAACACAGATACGCAGTATTTT. Amino acids: CASSVASGLNTDTQYF.

This clonotype was counted only a few times. The rearrangement joins TRBV7-2 to TRBJ2-2, with 9 bases that match TRBD2. The CDR3 spans 15 residues. From germline, CDR1 is SGHTA and CDR2 FQGNSA. The trim removed 1 base at V and 3 bases at J, leaving 0 bases unmatched. This CDR3 is CASSLEREDTGELFF. CDR3 nucleotide sequence: TGTGCCAGCAGCTTAGAGCGGGAGGACACCGGGGAGCTGTTTTTT.

V is TRBV11-2 and J is TRBJ1-1; D ambiguous. The CDR3 covers 16 residues. The germline V gene has CDR1 SGHAT and CDR2 FQNNGV. Trimming removed 1 base at V and 0 bases at J, with 12 bases between. DNA of the CDR3: TGTGCCAGCAGCTTAGCGTTAGGCAGACTGAACACTGAAGCTTTCTTT. This encodes CASSLALGRLNTEAFF. Variable domain in full (rest from reference TRBV11-2 and TRBJ1-1): EAGVAQSPRYKIIEKRQSVAFWCNPISGHATLYWYQQILGQGPKLLIQFQNNGVVDDSQLPKDRFSAERLKGVDSTLKIQPAKLEDSAVYLCASSLALGRLNTEAFFGQGTRLTVV.

This clonotype showed up just a few times. The rearrangement joins TRBV20-1 to TRBJ2-1, with 11 bases matching TRBD2. The J segment lost 7 bases and the V segment lost 1 base, leaving 6 bases of the junction unmatched. This CDR3 region has 15 residues. Per germline, CDR1 DFQATT and CDR2 SNEGSKA (reference sequence). The DNA of the CDR3 is TGCAGTGCTAGAGGTACTAGCGGGAGAGGGAATGAGCAGTTCTTC. Its translation is CSARGTSGRGNEQFF.

This clonotype was seen ten or more times. The genes are TRBV2 and TRBJ1-5; perhaps TRBD1 as D (5 bases). Germline V gene data show CDR1 as SNHLY and CDR2 as FYNNEI. V lost 7 bases to trimming and J lost 6 bases, with 16 bases between them. CDR3 length equals 14 residues. This CDR3 is CASTLLGDGQPQHF. The CDR3 bases are TGTGCCAGCACACTTCTGGGGGACGGTCAGCCCCAGCATTTT.

For this clonotype: A much larger clone sits a single nucleotide away, making a read error possible. V and J are TRBV20-1 and TRBJ1-1; TRBD1 matches at 8 bases. This CDR3 has 19 amino acids. Germline CDR1 and CDR2: DFQATT and SNEGSKA (reference sequence). Here the CDR3 reads CNARDLAQGALFVDTEAFF. DNA of the CDR3: TGCAATGCTAGAGATCTTGCTCAGGGGGCTTTATTCGTAGACACTGAAGCTTTCTTT.

This clonotype appeared many times. The V gene is TRBV20-1, the J gene TRBJ2-5; the match to TRBD1 covers 9 bases. This CDR3 spans 14 amino acids. Germline V gene sequence: CDR1 DFQATT, CDR2 SNEGSKA (reference sequence). Unmatched junction bases numbered 8, after V lost 6 bases and J lost 3 bases. CDR3 sequence (DNA): TGCAGTGCACCCCTGGGACAGGGAGAAGAGACCCAGTACTTC. As protein: CSAPLGQGEETQYF.

Points on this clonotype: This likely came from a read error, as a far larger clone is one base away. The V and J genes are TRBV12-3 or TRBV12-4 and TRBJ2-1; no clear D gene. The CDR3 has 13 amino acids. V dropped 4 bases and J dropped 10 bases, with 14 bases sitting between them. CDR3 sequence reads: CASSSGLVNEQFF. CDR3 coding DNA: TGTGCCAGCAGTTCTGGCCTAGTCAACGAGCAGTTCTTC.

This clonotype was counted many times. V and J are TRBV11-2 and TRBJ2-7; 7 bases are a match to TRBD1. V lost 2 bases and J lost 5; bases outside the gene matches: 9. The CDR3 is made up of 15 amino acids. The germline V gene has CDR1 SGHAT and CDR2 FQNNGV. CDR3 protein: CASSLPRDSVHEQYF. CDR3 nucleotides: TGTGCCAGCAGCTTACCCCGGGACAGCGTCCACGAGCAGTACTTC. The variable domain in full, completed from reference TRBV11-2 and TRBJ2-7, reads EAGVAQSPRYKIIEKRQSVAFWCNPISGHATLYWYQQILGQGPKLLIQFQNNGVVDDSQLPKDRFSAERLKGVDSTLKIQPAKLEDSAVYLCASSLPRDSVHEQYFGPGTRLTVT.

In the case of this clonotype: This may stem from a read error, because a much larger clone lies one nucleotide away. V gene TRBV12-5 combines with J gene TRBJ2-1, with 7 bases matching TRBD2. Germline assignment: CDR1 LGHNT and CDR2 FRNRAP. The CDR3 runs 13 residues. CDR3 protein: CASAPAGYNKQFF. CDR3 DNA: TGTGCTAGTGCCCCAGCGGGATACAATAAGCAGTTCTTC.

This clonotype was detected ten times or more. V and J are TRBV24-1 and TRBJ2-6; TRBD1 matches 8 bases. Trimming cost V 5 bases and J 0 bases; bases outside gene matches: 5. The CDR3 spans 17 residues. Germline CDR1 and CDR2: KGHDR and SFDVKD. In nucleotides, the CDR3 is TGTGCCACCAGTGCAGGGGGCCTGAGCTCTGGGGCCAACGTCCTGACTTTC. Its translation is CATSAGGLSSGANVLTF.

The sample holds many counts of this clonotype. The V call is TRBV12-3 or TRBV12-4, the J call TRBJ2-7; 7 positions agree with TRBD1. V dropped 3 bases and J dropped 0; count of bases not matched to a gene: 11. The CDR3 extends over 17 amino acids. The chain's CDR3 is CASSFPRDSYSSYEQYF. The CDR3 DNA sequence: TGTGCCAGCAGTTTCCCCCGGGACAGTTATAGCTCCTACGAGCAGTACTTC.

This clonotype was recorded a few times. A much larger clone lies a single base off, so this may be a read error. The chain carries TRBV2 and TRBJ2-3; no reliable D call. Germline assignment: CDR1 SNHLY and CDR2 FYNNEI. Deletions cut 9 bases from V and 8 bases from J, with 15 bases between. The CDR3 sequence is 12 residues long. CDR3 loop: CASTRMAGTQYF. The DNA for the CDR3 is TGTGCCAGTACAAGGATGGCAGGTACGCAGTATTTT.

J is TRBJ2-3 and V is TRBV6-1; D call uncertain. The V gene lost 2 bases and the J gene lost 6 bases, with 24 bases spanning the gap. The germline V gene encodes CDR1 MNHNS and CDR2 SASEGT. The CDR3 loop spans 18 amino acids. The CDR3 here is CASSERLTGGLTKDTQYF. CDR3 sequence (DNA): TGTGCCAGCAGTGAAAGGTTAACGGGCGGCCTGACCAAGGATACGCAGTATTTT.

This clonotype has ten or more counts. CDR3 sequence (DNA): TGTGCCAGCAGTGATAGGGGGCTGATAGATGGCTACACCTTC. Translating it yields CASSDRGLIDGYTF. The chain joins TRBV2 to TRBJ1-2; 7 nucleotides line up with TRBD1. This CDR3 spans 14 amino acids. CDR1 and CDR2 (germline): SNHLY, FYNNEI. The J segment lost 6 bases and the V segment lost 3 bases, leaving 7 bases of the junction unmatched. The variable domain in full, with the rest retrieved from reference TRBV2 and TRBJ1-2, is EPEVTQTPSHQVTQMGQEVILRCVPISNHLYFYWYRQILGQKVEFLVSFYNNEISEKSEIFDDQFSVERPDGSNFTLKIRSTKLEDSAMYFCASSDRGLIDGYTFGSGTRLTVV.

The table lists this clonotype with a few counts. The chain is built from TRBV3-1 and TRBJ2-2; TRBD1 agrees at 10 bases. J lost 4 bases, V lost 4 bases, and 9 bases had no gene match. The CDR3 is 17 residues long. CDR1 is LGHDT and CDR2 is YNNKEL in the germline V gene (reference sequence). For the CDR3, the DNA is TGTGCCAGCAGCCCTCCGCCCCGGACAGGGGGCACCGGGGAGCTGTTTTTT. Translated, it gives CASSPPPRTGGTGELFF.

This clonotype occurred many times. The chain employs TRBV20-1 and TRBJ2-5; maybe TRBD2 (6 bases). This CDR3 is built from 15 residues. Trimming cost V 3 bases and J 2 bases, with 16 bases left between them. Germline V gene lookup returns CDR1 DFQATT and CDR2 SNEGSKA (reference sequence). The CDR3, as DNA: TGCAGTGCTAGTCTTCCCCTAGCGCTACAAGAGACCCAGTACTTC. Amino acids: CSASLPLALQETQYF.

In its sample, this clonotype was seen a few times. The chain links TRBV6-1 to TRBJ2-7; D gene uncertain. CDR1 and CDR2 from the germline V gene are MNHNS and SASEGT. The CDR3 has 15 residues. Trimming removed 2 bases from V and 3 bases from J, with 14 bases in between. The CDR3, as DNA: TGTGCCAGCAGTGAAAGGCAGGTAACCCACTACGAGCAGTACTTC. This codes for CASSERQVTHYEQYF.

V gene TRBV20-1 combines with J gene TRBJ2-4; 9 bases fit TRBD2. V trimming: 1 base; J trimming: 0 bases; junction bases outside the gene matches: 10. Germline assignment: CDR1 DFQATT and CDR2 SNEGSKA (reference sequence). This CDR3 is built from 18 residues. The CDR3 here is CSARGDSGSGRAKNIQYF. The CDR3 bases are TGCAGTGCTAGAGGAGATAGCGGGAGCGGACGAGCCAAAAACATTCAGTACTTC.

This clonotype came up a few times. The rearrangement uses TRBV10-3 and TRBJ1-4; possible D gene TRBD1, 6 bases. The V and J ends lost 6 bases and 10 bases respectively, with 21 bases between them. This CDR3 spans 15 amino acids. CDR1 ENHRY and CDR2 SYGVKD come from the germline V gene. CDR3: CAISPQGGELRKLFF. DNA of the CDR3: TGTGCCATCAGCCCACAGGGTGGCGAGCTCCGAAAACTGTTTTTT.

This clonotype appeared many times. V usage is TRBV19 and J usage is TRBJ1-2; D is unresolved. Trimming stripped 7 bases from V and 4 bases from J, with 25 bases between. CDR3 length equals 17 residues. Germline V gives CDR1 LNHDA, CDR2 SQIVND (reference sequence). Here the CDR3 reads CASTADGGQAGTYGYTF. The DNA for the CDR3 is TGTGCCAGTACCGCCGATGGTGGGCAGGCGGGAACCTATGGCTACACCTTC.

The rearrangement links TRBV20-1 to TRBJ2-7; 8 bases line up with TRBD2. V shed 0 bases and J 5 bases; nucleotides not matched to a gene: 6. Germline V gene lookup returns CDR1 DFQATT and CDR2 SNEGSKA (reference sequence). CDR3 length equals 14 residues. The CDR3 DNA reads as TGCAGTGCTAGAGAACAGCGGGAGAGAGACGAGCAGTACTTC. It yields the protein CSAREQRERDEQYF.

Only a few counts were recorded for this clonotype. The rearrangement joins TRBV27 to TRBJ2-2; D ambiguous. The CDR3 spans 12 residues. Germline V lookup: CDR1 MNHEY, CDR2 SMNVEV (reference sequence). V shed 3 bases and J shed 5 bases, with 4 bases lying between them. DNA for the CDR3: TGTGCCAGCAGTTTTTGGACCGGGGAGCTGTTTTTT. Translated, it gives CASSFWTGELFF.